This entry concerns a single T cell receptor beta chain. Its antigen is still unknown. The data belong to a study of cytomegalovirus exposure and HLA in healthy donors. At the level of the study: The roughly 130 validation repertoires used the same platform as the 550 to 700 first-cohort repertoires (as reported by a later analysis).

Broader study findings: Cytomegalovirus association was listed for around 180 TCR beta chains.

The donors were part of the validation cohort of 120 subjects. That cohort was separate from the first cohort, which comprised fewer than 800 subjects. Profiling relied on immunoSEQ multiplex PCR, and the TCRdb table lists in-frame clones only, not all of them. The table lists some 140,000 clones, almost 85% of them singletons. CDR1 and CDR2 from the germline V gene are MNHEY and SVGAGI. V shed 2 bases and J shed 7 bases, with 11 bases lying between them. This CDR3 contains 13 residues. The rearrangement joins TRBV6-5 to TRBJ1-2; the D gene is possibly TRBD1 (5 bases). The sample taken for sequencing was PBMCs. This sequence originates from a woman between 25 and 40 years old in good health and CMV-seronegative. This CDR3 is CASSYGGNRGYTF. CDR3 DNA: TGTGCCAGCAGTTACGGGGGGAACCGTGGCTACACCTTC.